One sample yielded the 30 T cell receptor beta chains listed below, sequenced in a study of blood T cell repertoires in COVID-19. TCRdb's copy holds only in-frame clones and misses some; the assay was immunoSEQ multiplex PCR. The sample consists of 160,000 or so clones, 75% to 90% of them appearing once. Sequencing was done on a sample of peripheral blood. The receptor source for this set is a woman in her seventies with acute or convalescent COVID-19.

CDR3: CSVGGRGTEAFF. The CDR3 bases are TGCAGCGTAGGGGGTAGAGGCACTGAAGCTTTCTTT. The chain has TRBV29-1 and TRBJ1-1, with TRBD1 as a possible D gene (6 bases). V was clipped by 6 bases and J by 4 bases, with 12 bases between them. The CDR3 is 12 residues long. Germline CDR1 reads SQVTM; CDR2 reads ANQGSEA.

The rearrangement links TRBV6-4 to TRBJ2-1, with TRBD2 matching over 12 bases. Germline CDR1 reads MRHNA; CDR2 reads SNTAGT. The CDR3 runs 16 residues. Trimming cost V 5 bases and J 7 bases; bases outside gene matches: 9. CDR3 DNA: TGTGCCAGCAGTCAGTCCCCTAGCGGGGGGGCGAATGAGCAGTTCTTC. This gives the protein CASSQSPSGGANEQFF.

CDR3 nucleotides: TGTGCCACCAGTGATAACAGCCAGAACACTGAAGCTTTCTTT. Translating gives CATSDNSQNTEAFF. J is TRBJ1-1 and V is TRBV24-1, with D unresolved. The CDR3 is 14 residues long. The V end was cut by 3 bases, the J end by 1 base, with 8 bases between. Germline assignment: CDR1 KGHDR and CDR2 SFDVKD.

This clone was seen a handful of times. The chain uses TRBV4-2 and TRBJ2-2; the D gene is possibly TRBD1 (7 bases). Germline lookup yields CDR1 LGHNA and CDR2 YNFKEQ. There are 16 residues in the CDR3. V lost 4 bases and J lost 1, with 13 bases in between. This chain's CDR3 is CASSPSGGKNTGELFF. The CDR3 nucleotides read TGTGCCAGCAGCCCGTCAGGGGGGAAGAACACCGGGGAGCTGTTTTTT.

The J gene is TRBJ1-1, the V gene TRBV30; a possible D gene is TRBD1 (6 bases). This CDR3 comprises 14 residues. CDR1 GTSNPN and CDR2 SVGIG come from the germline V gene (reference sequence). V dropped 3 bases and J dropped 5 bases, with 16 bases sitting between them. CDR3 sequence: CAWRGQGKWTEAFF. The CDR3, as DNA: TGTGCCTGGAGGGGTCAGGGGAAATGGACTGAAGCTTTCTTT. Filled out from reference TRBV30 and TRBJ1-1, the complete variable domain reads SQTIHQWPATLVQPVGSPLSLECTVEGTSNPNLYWYRQAAGRGLQLLFYSVGIGQISSEVPQNLSASRPQDRQFILSSKKLLLSDSGFYLCAWRGQGKWTEAFFGQGTRLTVV.

As regards this clone: This sample also contains other DNA sequences that code for the same CDR3. The chain uses TRBV9 and TRBJ2-2, with D possibly matching TRBD1 (6 bases). Trimming shortened V by 5 bases and J by 0 bases, and 17 bases separated the two germline ends. CDR1 and CDR2 from the germline V gene are SGDLS and YYNGEE. There are 17 residues in the CDR3. The CDR3 nucleotides read TGTGCCAGCAGTGCGCCCGGGACAACCGCGAACACCGGGGAGCTGTTTTTT. It is translated as CASSAPGTTANTGELFF.

This clone was observed a single time. V usage is TRBV7-2 and J usage is TRBJ2-4; TRBD2 is a possible D gene (6 bases). Germline V gene data show CDR1 as SGHTA and CDR2 as FQGNSA. Trimming removed 0 bases at V and 6 bases at J, with 6 bases between. The CDR3 has 13 residues. CDR3 in amino acids: CASSLAGGNIQYF. The CDR3 region has the DNA TGTGCCAGCAGCTTAGCGGGGGGAAACATTCAGTACTTC. Based on the CDR3 plus reference TRBV7-2 and TRBJ2-4, the full variable domain is GAGVSQSPSNKVTEKGKDVELRCDPISGHTALYWYRQSLGQGLEFLIYFQGNSAPDKSGLPSDRFSAERTGGSVSTLTIQRTQQEDSAVYLCASSLAGGNIQYFGAGTRLSVL.

The V and J genes are TRBV18 and TRBJ1-2, with unresolved D. The length of the CDR3 is 15 residues. V was pared by 8 bases and J by 3 bases, with 19 bases between. Germline assignment: CDR1 KGHSH and CDR2 LQKENI. The DNA for the CDR3 is TGTGCCAGCCATCACGGGAGGAGATTGGACTATGGCTACACCTTC. Its protein product is CASHHGRRLDYGYTF.

This chain uses TRBV7-8 with TRBJ1-6, with D possibly matching TRBD1 (6 bases). V shed 5 bases and J shed 8 bases, with 16 bases lying between them. Germline CDR1 is SGHVS and CDR2 is FQNEAQ. There are 15 residues in the CDR3. The CDR3 DNA reads TGTGCCAGCAGCACAAGGACAGCTGCGGATTCACCCCTCCACTTT. Translating gives CASSTRTAADSPLHF.

The chain couples TRBV2 to TRBJ2-1; D is unresolved. This CDR3 contains 12 residues. From germline, CDR1 is SNHLY and CDR2 FYNNEI. V lost 7 bases, J lost 10 bases, and 14 bases lay in between. The CDR3, as DNA: TGTGCCAGCACCATCCGAAGTACAGAGCAGTTCTTC. This codes for CASTIRSTEQFF. Drawing the rest from reference TRBV2 and TRBJ2-1, the complete variable domain is EPEVTQTPSHQVTQMGQEVILRCVPISNHLYFYWYRQILGQKVEFLVSFYNNEISEKSEIFDDQFSVERPDGSNFTLKIRSTKLEDSAMYFCASTIRSTEQFFGPGTRLTVL.

In this sample, this clone turned up once. The V call is TRBV18, the J call TRBJ2-3, with 12 bases identical to TRBD1. The CDR3 is made up of 15 amino acids. V dropped 6 bases and J dropped 4; count of bases not matched to a gene: 5. CDR1 and CDR2 (germline): KGHSH, LQKENI. This chain's CDR3 is CASSQGTGGPDTQYF. The CDR3 DNA follows: TGTGCCAGCTCGCAGGGGACAGGGGGCCCAGATACGCAGTATTTT.

This chain's CDR3 is CASSLRTGGRSGANVLTF. The CDR3 nucleotides read TGTGCCAGCAGTTTACGCACAGGGGGGCGCTCTGGGGCCAACGTCCTGACTTTC. The rearrangement uses TRBV28 and TRBJ2-6, with TRBD1 matching over 8 bases. In germline, CDR1 is MDHEN, CDR2 SYDVKM. There are 18 residues in the CDR3. The trim removed 2 bases at V and 0 bases at J, leaving 6 bases unmatched.

The gene calls are TRBV28 and TRBJ1-1; no firm D call. The germline V gene encodes CDR1 MDHEN and CDR2 SYDVKM. V was pared by 10 bases and J by 6 bases, with 18 bases between. This CDR3 is built from 13 residues. The DNA for the CDR3 is TGTGCCACCGCACCCCCAGGAGGCCCTGAAGCTTTCTTT. Its protein is CATAPPGGPEAFF.

The J gene is TRBJ1-2, the V gene TRBV29-1; 8 nucleotides match TRBD1. Germline V CDR1 and CDR2: SQVTM, ANQGSEA. The CDR3 has 14 residues. With V trimmed by 3 bases and J by 8 bases, 11 bases remained unmatched. The CDR3 nucleotides read TGCAGCGTTGAGACAGGGGTTTCCACGAGGGGCTACACCTTC. Protein product: CSVETGVSTRGYTF.

This clone was seen once. This chain joins TRBV12-3 or TRBV12-4 and TRBJ1-2; 7 bases are a match to TRBD1. The V gene end was trimmed by 3 bases and the J gene end by 8 bases; junction bases not matched to a gene: 6. The CDR3 is 13 amino acids. CDR3 amino acids: CASSLDRFGGYTF. The CDR3 coding sequence is TGTGCCAGCAGTTTGGACAGGTTTGGAGGCTACACCTTC.

The genes are TRBV7-2 and TRBJ2-3; D is possibly TRBD2 (6 bases). This CDR3 has 15 amino acids. Trimming shortened V by 5 bases and J by 10 bases, and 22 bases separated the two germline ends. In germline, CDR1 is SGHTA, CDR2 FQGNSA. This chain's CDR3 is CASSQQGDFHVSQYF. The DNA of the CDR3 is TGTGCCAGCAGCCAACAAGGGGACTTCCACGTTTCGCAGTATTTT.

This rearrangement joins TRBV11-3 to TRBJ2-7; no clear D. The ends were cut back, 4 bases at V and 2 bases at J, with 3 bases in the middle. Germline V gene sequence: CDR1 SGHNT, CDR2 YENEEA. The CDR3 loop spans 11 amino acids. CDR3 bases: TGTGCCAGCAGCTCCGCCTACGAGCAGTACGTC. This encodes CASSSAYEQYV.

The V call is TRBV7-6, the J call TRBJ1-6; D is perhaps TRBD1 (5 bases). The V gene's germline CDR1 is SGHVS and CDR2 FNYEAQ. This CDR3 has 16 residues. V was trimmed by 5 bases and J by 2 bases, leaving 13 bases between them. In DNA form, the CDR3 reads TGTGCCAGCAGCCCTGTACCGACAGCCTATAATTCACCCCTCCACTTT. Protein sequence: CASSPVPTAYNSPLHF.

The chain joins TRBV5-6 to TRBJ2-3; 11 bases are a match to TRBD2. CDR3 length equals 19 residues. V gave up 1 base and J gave up 0 bases; unmatched junction bases: 10. Germline CDR1 is SGHDT and CDR2 is YYEEEE. CDR3 in amino acids: CASSLRLAGGTTSTDTQYF. CDR3 coding DNA: TGTGCCAGCAGCTTGAGGCTAGCGGGGGGTACTACTAGCACAGATACGCAGTATTTT. The variable domain in full, with the rest retrieved from reference TRBV5-6 and TRBJ2-3, is DAGVTQSPTHLIKTRGQQVTLRCSPKSGHDTVSWYQQALGQGPQFIFQYYEEEERQRGNFPDRFSGHQFPNYSSELNVNALLLGDSALYLCASSLRLAGGTTSTDTQYFGPGTRLTVL.

The J gene is TRBJ1-1, the V gene TRBV5-5, with TRBD1 as a possible D gene (6 bases). From germline, CDR1 is SGHKS and CDR2 YYEKEE (reference sequence). V was trimmed by 1 base and J by 4 bases, leaving 20 bases between them. This CDR3 has 17 amino acids. CDR3 bases: TGTGCCAGCAGCTTGAGGTTGACAGGAATTAGTTCCACTGAAGCTTTCTTT. Translated, it gives CASSLRLTGISSTEAFF.

This chain's CDR3 is CASSSLDRDSGNTIYF. CDR3 DNA: TGTGCCAGCAGCTCCCTGGACAGGGACTCTGGAAACACCATATATTTT. The rearrangement links TRBV7-2 to TRBJ1-3, with TRBD1 matching 8 bases. Germline assignment: CDR1 SGHTA and CDR2 FQGNSA. CDR3 length equals 16 residues. Trimming cost V 4 bases and J 0 bases; bases outside gene matches: 5.

This chain links TRBV6-5 with TRBJ2-2; 9 nucleotides align to TRBD1. The V and J ends lost 4 bases and 5 bases, in that order; junction bases with no gene match: 5. Looked up from germline, CDR1 is MNHEY and CDR2 is SVGAGI. The CDR3 has 15 residues. CDR3 nucleotides: TGTGCCAGCAGTTTGCCGGGACAGGGAACCGGGGAGCTGTTTTTT. Encoded protein: CASSLPGQGTGELFF.

CDR3 sequence reads: CASRQGQIYGYTF. CDR3 bases: TGTGCCAGCAGACAGGGACAGATCTATGGCTACACCTTC. The chain combines TRBV6-5 with TRBJ1-2; TRBD1 matches 7 bases. V lost 6 bases and J lost 4; bases outside the gene matches: 5. Germline V CDR1 and CDR2: MNHEY, SVGAGI. CDR3 length: 13 amino acids.

The CDR3 loop is CASSLRDSGGSNTGELFF. The CDR3 region has the DNA TGTGCCAGCTCACTCCGCGATAGCGGGGGGTCGAACACCGGGGAGCTGTTTTTT. The chain joins TRBV18 to TRBJ2-2, with TRBD2 matching 10 bases. The germline V gene encodes CDR1 KGHSH and CDR2 LQKENI. V was pared by 4 bases and J by 0 bases, with 8 bases of the junction left unmatched. The CDR3 consists of 18 residues.

This chain uses TRBV9 with TRBJ2-5, with TRBD1 identical over 7 bases. The germline CDR1 and CDR2 sequences are SGDLS and YYNGEE. With 0 bases clipped from V and 4 bases from J, the junction kept 6 bases outside the gene matches. The CDR3 length is 15 residues. CDR3 DNA sequence: TGTGCCAGCAGCGTAGGCCAGGGGGTAGGAGAGACCCAGTACTTC. It is translated as CASSVGQGVGETQYF.

The V gene is TRBV6-2 or TRBV6-3, the J gene TRBJ2-7; 11 bases align to TRBD2. The junction had 11 bases not matched to a gene; V was cut back by 2 bases and J by 2 bases. This CDR3 is 18 amino acids long. CDR1 and CDR2 (germline): MNHEY, SVGEGT. The DNA for the CDR3 is TGTGCCAGCAGTTACCACCGGACCGCTAGCGGGGGGCCCTACGAGCAGTACTTC. Translated, it gives CASSYHRTASGGPYEQYF.

The V and J genes are TRBV3-1 (or the pseudogene TRBV3-2) and TRBJ2-1; 11 nucleotides align to TRBD2. The CDR3 extends over 16 amino acids. Trimming at V came to 2 bases and at J to 7 bases, leaving 7 bases not matched to a gene. The germline gives CDR1 LGHDT, CDR2 YNNKEL (reference sequence). The CDR3 loop is CASSQNSGGARNEQFF. The CDR3 DNA sequence: TGTGCCAGCAGCCAAAATAGCGGGGGGGCGAGGAATGAGCAGTTCTTC.

This clone was observed once. The rearrangement joins TRBV2 to TRBJ2-5; a weak D match, TRBD2 (6 bases). Trimming took 7 bases from V and 1 from J, leaving 10 bases between them. CDR1 SNHLY and CDR2 FYNNEI come from the germline V gene. The CDR3 is 13 residues long. CDR3 in DNA: TGTGCCAGCAAAGGGACTTCCCAAGAGACCCAGTACTTC. Translating gives CASKGTSQETQYF.

The chain uses TRBV5-1 and TRBJ2-3; 13 nucleotides agree with TRBD2. The germline CDR1 and CDR2 sequences are SGHRS and YFSETQ. J was trimmed by 0 bases and V by 0 bases; bases with no gene match: 7. The CDR3 length is 19 residues. CDR3 in amino acids: CASSLGSLAGGPSTDTQYF. Here the CDR3 DNA reads TGCGCCAGCAGCTTGGGGTCACTAGCGGGGGGGCCAAGCACAGATACGCAGTATTTT.

The rearrangement joins TRBV5-4 to TRBJ1-2; D not certain. With 3 bases removed from V and 7 bases from J, the gap between germline ends came to 16 bases. This CDR3 is 14 amino acids long. Germline V gene data show CDR1 as SGHNT and CDR2 as YYREEE (reference sequence). CDR3 residues: CASSYESAGRGYTF. CDR3 DNA sequence: TGTGCCAGCAGCTACGAAAGTGCCGGTCGTGGCTACACCTTC.